The 21 T cell receptor beta chains below come from one sample, sequenced in a study of vaccination effects on CD4 cells after COVID-19. No antigen has been identified for these receptors. The method was immunoSEQ multiplex PCR; TCRdb's version includes in-frame clones alone and lacks a portion of them. The sample carries tens of thousands of clones, approximately 71% recorded once. Investigators separated out CD4+ T cells once more than nine days of culture had passed. The sample consisted of CD4+ T cells from PBMCs cultured without peptide, taken before COVID-19 vaccination. The receptors here all came from a human donor who received a COVID-19 vaccine.

This clone has a handful of counts. Here the CDR3 reads CASSPNALRGTNTGELFF. CDR3 nucleotides: TGTGCCAGCTCACCTAATGCTCTTCGAGGGACGAACACCGGGGAGCTGTTTTTT. This chain joins TRBV18 and TRBJ2-2; weak D call: TRBD2 (5 bases). Germline V gene data show CDR1 as KGHSH and CDR2 as LQKENI. This CDR3 spans 18 amino acids. Trimming shortened V by 3 bases and J by 0 bases, and 17 bases separated the two germline ends.

V is TRBV18 and J is TRBJ2-4, with 11 bases fitting TRBD2. The CDR3 has 20 amino acids. Germline-derived CDR1 and CDR2 are KGHSH and LQKENI. V was pared by 3 bases and J by 1 base, with 14 bases of the junction left unmatched. For the CDR3, the DNA is TGTGCCAGCTCACCGGCAACTAGCGGGAGTAGAGTGTGGGCCAAAAACATTCAGTACTTC. It translates to CASSPATSGSRVWAKNIQYF.

The chain is built from TRBV11-2 and TRBJ1-2, with D perhaps TRBD1 (5 bases). The CDR3 runs 13 residues. With 4 bases removed from V and 5 bases from J, the gap between germline ends came to 11 bases. From germline, CDR1 is SGHAT and CDR2 FQNNGV. In DNA, the CDR3 is TGTGCCAGCAGCTACGGGGCCGGATATGGCTACACCTTC. Protein: CASSYGAGYGYTF.

The chain joins TRBV14 to TRBJ1-2; D possibly corresponds to TRBD1 (6 bases). This CDR3 comprises 15 residues. Germline values: CDR1 SGHDN, CDR2 FVKESK. V lost 4 bases and J lost 6, with 18 bases in between. The CDR3 DNA follows: TGTGCCAGCAGCCCCCGCCGCCTAGGGGGACATGGCTACACCTTC. Translation: CASSPRRLGGHGYTF.

The chain joins TRBV5-6 to TRBJ2-7; D may match TRBD1 or TRBD2 (5 bases each). CDR3 length: 14 residues. In germline, CDR1 is SGHDT, CDR2 YYEEEE. Trimming took off 4 bases at V and 4 bases at J, with 15 bases between the two ends. The CDR3 spells CASSLVVRGYEQYF. Written as DNA, the CDR3 is TGTGCCAGCAGCCTGGTAGTGAGGGGTTACGAGCAGTACTTC.

The V and J genes are TRBV3-1 (or the pseudogene TRBV3-2) and TRBJ1-4; the D is unclear. This CDR3 region has 14 residues. Trimming took off 0 bases at V and 7 bases at J, with 9 bases between the two ends. The germline V gene has CDR1 LGHDT and CDR2 YNNKEL (reference sequence). The CDR3 is CASSQDPRSEKLFF. DNA for the CDR3: TGTGCCAGCAGCCAAGATCCACGGAGTGAAAAACTGTTTTTT.

The rearrangement uses TRBV10-3 and TRBJ1-1; D ambiguous. Germline V gives CDR1 ENHRY, CDR2 SYGVKD. The CDR3 loop spans 13 amino acids. V was trimmed by 0 bases and J by 4 bases, leaving 6 bases between them. CDR3 DNA sequence: TGTGCCATCAGTGAGTCGGGGATCACTGAAGCTTTCTTT. It codes for CAISESGITEAFF.

The gene calls are TRBV3-1 (or the pseudogene TRBV3-2) and TRBJ1-1; D gene uncertain. The germline V gene encodes CDR1 LGHDT and CDR2 YNNKEL (reference sequence). The CDR3 consists of 13 residues. Trimming pared 4 bases from V and 0 bases from J, leaving 6 bases between. As DNA, the CDR3 is TGTGCCAGCAGCCCCAATTTGAACACTGAAGCTTTCTTT. This encodes CASSPNLNTEAFF.

This clone was recorded a few times. This sequence joins TRBV3-1 (or the pseudogene TRBV3-2) and TRBJ2-2, with 8 bases aligning to TRBD1. The CDR3 contains 16 residues. V shed 4 bases, J shed 6 bases, and the junction held 10 bases outside the gene matches. Germline-derived CDR1 and CDR2 are LGHDT and YNNKEL (reference sequence). CDR3 amino acids: CASSPSGTGTAGELFF. CDR3 coding DNA: TGTGCCAGCAGCCCCTCCGGGACAGGCACCGCCGGGGAGCTGTTTTTT.

The rearrangement links TRBV6-5 to TRBJ2-3; D uncertain. The ends were cut back, 6 bases at V and 4 bases at J, with 11 bases in the middle. CDR3 length equals 13 residues. The germline V gene encodes CDR1 MNHEY and CDR2 SVGAGI. CDR3 in amino acids: CASSQSTADTQYF. The CDR3 bases are TGTGCCAGCAGCCAAAGTACGGCAGATACGCAGTATTTT.

The rearrangement links TRBV6-1 to TRBJ2-1, with no clear D. The CDR3 is 15 amino acids. Per germline, CDR1 MNHNS and CDR2 SASEGT. V was cut by 2 bases and J by 1 base, with 9 bases left in between. The CDR3 coding sequence is TGTGCCAGCAGTGAAATGATAGGATCCTACAATGAGCAGTTCTTC. This gives the protein CASSEMIGSYNEQFF.

The sample holds a few counts of this clone. V usage is TRBV10-3 and J usage is TRBJ2-1; 8 bases fit TRBD1. The CDR3 sequence is 15 residues long. Germline CDR1 ENHRY, CDR2 SYGVKD. Losses at the gene ends were 3 bases for V and 7 bases for J; bases not matched to a gene: 8. Here the CDR3 reads CAISERTGNLNEQFF. Here the CDR3 DNA reads TGTGCCATCAGTGAAAGGACAGGGAACTTGAATGAGCAGTTCTTC.

This chain links TRBV7-8 with TRBJ1-3; 10 nucleotides agree with TRBD1. This CDR3 region has 16 residues. Trimming removed 3 bases from V and 3 bases from J; junction bases left unmatched: 5. Germline values: CDR1 SGHVS, CDR2 FQNEAQ. CDR3 loop: CASSFGTGDFGNTIYF. The CDR3 bases are TGTGCCAGCAGCTTCGGGACAGGGGATTTTGGAAACACCATATATTTT. The full variable domain, rest sourced from reference TRBV7-8 and TRBJ1-3, is GAGVSQSPRYKVAKRGQDVALRCDPISGHVSLFWYQQALGQGPEFLTYFQNEAQLDKSGLPSDRFFAERPEGSVSTLKIQRTQQEDSAVYLCASSFGTGDFGNTIYFGEGSWLTVV.

V is TRBV6-6 and J is TRBJ2-1, with a possible D match to TRBD2 (5 bases). Looked up from germline, CDR1 is MNHNY and CDR2 is SVGAGI (reference sequence). The V gene lost 2 bases and the J gene lost 3 bases, with 11 bases spanning the gap. The CDR3 sequence is 15 residues long. The CDR3 region is CASSYRGGDYNEQFF. Here the CDR3 DNA reads TGTGCCAGCAGTTACCGGGGTGGTGACTACAATGAGCAGTTCTTC.

This chain links TRBV7-9 with TRBJ1-1, with a possible D match to TRBD1 (5 bases). CDR3 size: 17 residues. Trimming took off 7 bases at V and 0 bases at J, with 21 bases between the two ends. The germline gives CDR1 SEHNR, CDR2 FQNEAQ (reference sequence). The CDR3 nucleotides read TGTGCCAGCAACCCCTCCCCGAATTTACAGGTGAACACTGAAGCTTTCTTT. This gives the protein CASNPSPNLQVNTEAFF.

The J gene is TRBJ1-2, the V gene TRBV28; D not resolved. The germline V and J ends were trimmed by 1 base and 13 bases, with 16 bases remaining between them. The CDR3 has 13 residues. In germline, CDR1 is MDHEN, CDR2 SYDVKM. CDR3 sequence reads: CASSLSSSLRSTF. The DNA of the CDR3 is TGTGCCAGCAGTTTATCCTCGAGCCTTCGGAGCACCTTC.

This rearrangement joins TRBV19 to TRBJ2-5; 9 bases fit TRBD2. Per germline, CDR1 LNHDA and CDR2 SQIVND (reference sequence). The CDR3 sequence is 15 residues long. V dropped 3 bases and J dropped 5; count of bases not matched to a gene: 7. Here the CDR3 reads CASSISTSGPETQYF. The CDR3, as DNA: TGTGCCAGTAGTATCTCAACTAGCGGGCCGGAGACCCAGTACTTC. Full variable domain (missing parts from reference TRBV19 and TRBJ2-5): DGGITQSPKYLFRKEGQNVTLSCEQNLNHDAMYWYRQDPGQGLRLIYYSQIVNDFQKGDIAEGYSVSREKKESFPLTVTSAQKNPTAFYLCASSISTSGPETQYFGPGTRLLVL.

This chain links TRBV5-1 with TRBJ2-5, with D perhaps TRBD1 (6 bases). The CDR3 sequence is 14 residues long. V lost 2 bases to trimming and J lost 0 bases, with 8 bases between them. Germline values: CDR1 SGHRS, CDR2 YFSETQ. The CDR3, as DNA: TGCGCCAGCAGCTTACGGACAGACCAAGAGACCCAGTACTTC. Its translation: CASSLRTDQETQYF.

This clone appeared a single time. The chain joins TRBV5-1 to TRBJ2-2, with 10 bases lining up with TRBD2. This CDR3 is built from 16 residues. The trim removed 4 bases at V and 3 bases at J, leaving 6 bases unmatched. Germline V gives CDR1 SGHRS, CDR2 YFSETQ. DNA of the CDR3: TGCGCCAGCAGCCCGGGACTAGCGACCCACACCGGGGAGCTGTTTTTT. This gives the protein CASSPGLATHTGELFF.

Only one count was recorded for this clone. J is TRBJ2-2 and V is TRBV14; 8 bases are shared with TRBD2. With 2 bases clipped from V and 4 bases from J, the junction kept 15 bases outside the gene matches. The CDR3 contains 19 residues. Germline V lookup: CDR1 SGHDN, CDR2 FVKESK. CDR3 loop: CASSQRASGFHIGTGELFF. DNA of the CDR3: TGTGCCAGCAGCCAAAGGGCTAGCGGGTTTCACATCGGCACCGGGGAGCTGTTTTTT. Combining the CDR3 with reference TRBV14 and TRBJ2-2 gives the whole variable domain EAGVTQFPSHSVIEKGQTVTLRCDPISGHDNLYWYRRVMGKEIKFLLHFVKESKQDESGMPNNRFLAERTGGTYSTLKVQPAELEDSGVYFCASSQRASGFHIGTGELFFGEGSRLTVL.

The V call is TRBV6-5, the J call TRBJ1-3; D gene unclear. The V gene's germline CDR1 is MNHEY and CDR2 SVGAGI. The CDR3 is 12 amino acids. The CDR3, as DNA: TGTGTCTCGGAGGCGTCTGGAAACACCATATATTTT. Protein sequence: CVSEASGNTIYF.